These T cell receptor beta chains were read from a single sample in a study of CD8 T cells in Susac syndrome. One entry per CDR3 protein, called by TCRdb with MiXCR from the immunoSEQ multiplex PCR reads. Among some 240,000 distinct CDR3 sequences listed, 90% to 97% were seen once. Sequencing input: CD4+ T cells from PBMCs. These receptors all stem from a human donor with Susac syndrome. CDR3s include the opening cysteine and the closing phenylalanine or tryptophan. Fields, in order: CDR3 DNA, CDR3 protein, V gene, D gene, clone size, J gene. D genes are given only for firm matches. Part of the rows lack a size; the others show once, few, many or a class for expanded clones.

TGTGCCAGCAGCGCCACCGGGTCCCCGAAGGGGAGTCAGCCCCAGCATTTT	CASSATGSPKGSQPQHF	TRBV9	-	-	TRBJ1-5
TGTGCCAGCAGCGTAGCCCCTAGCGGGAGGAGCGGGGAGCTGTTTTTT	CASSVAPSGRSGELFF	TRBV9	TRBD2	-	TRBJ2-2
TGTGCCAGCAGTCCTTCGGACAGGCGATATGGCTACACCTTC	CASSPSDRRYGYTF	TRBV25-1	TRBD1	-	TRBJ1-2
TGTGCCAGCAGCGTAGCTACATTCCGCACAGATACGCAGTATTTT	CASSVATFRTDTQYF	TRBV9	-	-	TRBJ2-3
TGTGCCAGCAGTATTAACGGGGGAGCCCAGCCCCAGCATTTT	CASSINGGAQPQHF	TRBV9	-	-	TRBJ1-5
TGTGCCAGTAGTATTGGGCAGGCTAGCTCCTACGAGCAGTACTTC	CASSIGQASSYEQYF	TRBV19	-	-	TRBJ2-7
TGTGCCAGCAGCTACCTAGCGGGAGGATACTACGAGCAGTACTTC	CASSYLAGGYYEQYF	TRBV5-6	TRBD2	-	TRBJ2-7
TGTGCCAGCAGCCCTTGGACCTTAACCTACGAGCAGTACTTC	CASSPWTLTYEQYF	TRBV7-9	-	-	TRBJ2-7
TGCGCCAGCAGCCAAGCATTTGGGGGTAGGGAGACCCAGTACTTC	CASSQAFGGRETQYF	TRBV4-1	-	-	TRBJ2-5
TGTGCCAGCACTCCGCTCGGGCAGGGGCTCAACATTCAGTACTTC	CASTPLGQGLNIQYF	TRBV28	-	once	TRBJ2-4
TGTGCTAGTGGTCAATGGGACAGATATGGCTACACCTTC	CASGQWDRYGYTF	TRBV12-5	TRBD1	-	TRBJ1-2
TGTGCCAGCAGTTTTGCAGGACCCAACTATGGCTACACCTTC	CASSFAGPNYGYTF	TRBV12-3/TRBV12-4	-	-	TRBJ1-2
TGTGCCAGCAGCGTAGGGACAGGGTCAGGACAGCCCCAGCATTTT	CASSVGTGSGQPQHF	TRBV9	TRBD1	-	TRBJ1-5
TGCAGTGCTGGGCCCCAAGGGGCCGGGGGCACCGGGGAGCTGTTTTTT	CSAGPQGAGGTGELFF	TRBV20-1	-	-	TRBJ2-2
TGCAGTGCTATGGACAAAGTTATGAGCGGGCAGTTCTTC	CSAMDKVMSGQFF	TRBV20-1	-	-	TRBJ2-1
TGTGCCAGCAGCTTAGGTGGTGACATGAACACTGAAGCTTTCTTT	CASSLGGDMNTEAFF	TRBV7-9	-	-	TRBJ1-1
TGCAGCGTCCAACTAGCGGGAGTGGTCGGGGAGCTGTTTTTT	CSVQLAGVVGELFF	TRBV29-1	TRBD2	-	TRBJ2-2
TGTGCCAGCAGCCCCGGGCCCACTAGCGGGAACACCGGGGAGCTGTTTTTT	CASSPGPTSGNTGELFF	TRBV3-1	TRBD2	-	TRBJ2-2
TGTGCCAGCAGCGCAAGGGACAGTGTCCCTGAAGCTTTCTTT	CASSARDSVPEAFF	TRBV3-1	TRBD1	-	TRBJ1-1
TGCAGTGCCACTGGGACAGGGTATGGCTACACCTTC	CSATGTGYGYTF	TRBV20-1	TRBD1	-	TRBJ1-2
TGTGCCACCCACGGGCCTTCCTACGAGCAGTACTTC	CATHGPSYEQYF	TRBV6-5	-	-	TRBJ2-7
TGTGCCAGCACCTCCGGGAGCACTGAAGCTTTCTTT	CASTSGSTEAFF	TRBV5-6	-	-	TRBJ1-1
TGTGCCTGGAGTGTACTGGTGACCATCTCCACTGAAGCTTTCTTT	CAWSVLVTISTEAFF	TRBV30	-	once	TRBJ1-1
TGCAGTGCTAGAGCCATTCAGGGGGCGAACACCGGGGAGCTGTTTTTT	CSARAIQGANTGELFF	TRBV20-1	TRBD1	-	TRBJ2-2
TGTGCCAGCAGCCCCCGGGGGGGCCCAAATGAGCAGTTCTTC	CASSPRGGPNEQFF	TRBV7-2	TRBD2	-	TRBJ2-1
TGCGCCAGCAGCTTGGGGGGCCACAGCAATCAGCCCCAGCATTTT	CASSLGGHSNQPQHF	TRBV5-1	-	-	TRBJ1-5
TGTGCTAGCAGCTTAGGGACTACTGGGGAGACCCAGTACTTC	CASSLGTTGETQYF	TRBV7-7	TRBD2	-	TRBJ2-5
TGTGCCAGCAGGCTCGAACCAACAGGGGGCCCCGGAGAGACCCAGTACTTC	CASRLEPTGGPGETQYF	TRBV28	TRBD1	-	TRBJ2-5
TGCAGCGTTGACAGGGGGCCAAACAATGAGCAGTTCTTC	CSVDRGPNNEQFF	TRBV29-1	TRBD1	once	TRBJ2-1
TGTGCCAGCAGCCTCTCCCCGGGGGAGCTCCCCTACGAGCAGTACTTC	CASSLSPGELPYEQYF	TRBV5-4	-	-	TRBJ2-7
TGTGCCAGTGGTGAAGAAATGAACACTGAAGCTTTCTTT	CASGEEMNTEAFF	TRBV19	-	-	TRBJ1-1
TGTGCCAGCAGTTCAGGGGGCGTTGGGCAGCCCCAGCATTTT	CASSSGGVGQPQHF	TRBV28	TRBD1	-	TRBJ1-5
TGTGCCATTATGAGCGGCGGCACAGATACGCAGTATTTT	CAIMSGGTDTQYF	TRBV10-3	-	-	TRBJ2-3
TGTGCCAGCAGCCCTGACAGCAACTATGGCTACACCTTC	CASSPDSNYGYTF	TRBV12-3/TRBV12-4	-	-	TRBJ1-2
TGTGCCAGCTCACCACCCAGCCAATCCTATGGCTACACCTTC	CASSPPSQSYGYTF	TRBV18	-	once	TRBJ1-2
TGCGCCAGCAGCTTGGCTGTTGGGGAGCAGCCCCAGCATTTT	CASSLAVGEQPQHF	TRBV5-1	-	-	TRBJ1-5
TGCAGTGCTAGCGGGGGACTAGCGGGGAGGCGGACAGATACGCAGTATTTT	CSASGGLAGRRTDTQYF	TRBV20-1	TRBD2	-	TRBJ2-3
TGTGCCAGCAGTGCTGAGCTGTCGGGAGTCTACGAGCAGTACTTC	CASSAELSGVYEQYF	TRBV6-4	-	-	TRBJ2-7
TGTGCCAGCAGCCCTGGAGCGGGCCTCCAAGAGACCCAGTACTTC	CASSPGAGLQETQYF	TRBV13	-	-	TRBJ2-5
TGTGCCAGCACTAAACCCGGACAGGGCCCGTCAGGCTACACCTTC	CASTKPGQGPSGYTF	TRBV7-9	TRBD1	-	TRBJ1-2
TGTGCCAGCAGCTTAGTGGGGGTTGTCGGCGGTGGCTACACCTTC	CASSLVGVVGGGYTF	TRBV7-9	-	-	TRBJ1-2
TGTGCCAGCAGCTCATCTAGCAATGAGCAGTTCTTC	CASSSSSNEQFF	TRBV13	-	-	TRBJ2-1
TGTGCCAGCAGTCAGCGACTAGCGGGATCGGGGGATACGCAGTATTTT	CASSQRLAGSGDTQYF	TRBV12-3/TRBV12-4	TRBD2	-	TRBJ2-3